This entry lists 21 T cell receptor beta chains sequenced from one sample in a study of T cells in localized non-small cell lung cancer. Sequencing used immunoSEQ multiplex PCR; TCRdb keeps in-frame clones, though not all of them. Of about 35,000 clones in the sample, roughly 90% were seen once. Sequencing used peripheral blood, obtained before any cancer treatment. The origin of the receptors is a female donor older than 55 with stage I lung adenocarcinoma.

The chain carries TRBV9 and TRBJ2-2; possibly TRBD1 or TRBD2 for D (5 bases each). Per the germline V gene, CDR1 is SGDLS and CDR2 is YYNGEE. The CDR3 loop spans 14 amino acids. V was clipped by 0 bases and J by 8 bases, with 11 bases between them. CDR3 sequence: CASSVGTGPGELFF. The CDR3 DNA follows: TGTGCCAGCAGCGTAGGGACGGGACCTGGGGAGCTGTTTTTT.

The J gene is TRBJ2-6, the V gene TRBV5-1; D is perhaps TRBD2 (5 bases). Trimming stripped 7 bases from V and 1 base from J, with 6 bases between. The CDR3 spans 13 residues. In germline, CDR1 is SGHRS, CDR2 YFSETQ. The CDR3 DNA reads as TGCGCCAGCGGGAGTTCTGGGGCCAACGTCCTGACTTTC. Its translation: CASGSSGANVLTF.

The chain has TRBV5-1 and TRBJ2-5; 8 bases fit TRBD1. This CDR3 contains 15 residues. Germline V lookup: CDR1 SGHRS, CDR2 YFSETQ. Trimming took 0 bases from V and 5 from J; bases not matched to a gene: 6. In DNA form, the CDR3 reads TGCGCCAGCAGCTTGGCCGGGACAGGCTCGGAGACCCAGTACTTC. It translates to CASSLAGTGSETQYF.

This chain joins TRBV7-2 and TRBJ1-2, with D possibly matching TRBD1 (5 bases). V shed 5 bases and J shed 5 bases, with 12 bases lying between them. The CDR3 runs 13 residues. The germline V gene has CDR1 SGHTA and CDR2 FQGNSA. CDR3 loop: CASSAKGNYGYTF. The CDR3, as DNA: TGTGCCAGCAGCGCTAAGGGGAATTATGGCTACACCTTC.

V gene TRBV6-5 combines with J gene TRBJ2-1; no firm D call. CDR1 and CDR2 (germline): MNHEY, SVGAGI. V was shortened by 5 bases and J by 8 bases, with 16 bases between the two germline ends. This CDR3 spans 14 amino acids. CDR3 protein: CASSRARYGYEQFF. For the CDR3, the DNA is TGTGCCAGCAGTAGGGCTAGATATGGTTATGAGCAGTTCTTC.

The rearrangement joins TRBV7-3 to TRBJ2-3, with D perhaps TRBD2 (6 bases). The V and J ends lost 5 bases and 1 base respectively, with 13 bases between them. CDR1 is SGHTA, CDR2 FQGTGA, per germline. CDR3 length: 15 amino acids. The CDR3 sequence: CASSRSGSRTDTQYF. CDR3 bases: TGTGCCAGCAGCCGGAGCGGGTCTCGCACAGATACGCAGTATTTT.

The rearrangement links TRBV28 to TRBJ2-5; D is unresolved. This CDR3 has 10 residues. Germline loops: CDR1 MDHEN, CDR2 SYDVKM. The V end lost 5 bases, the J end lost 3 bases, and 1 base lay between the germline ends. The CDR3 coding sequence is TGTGCCAGCAGTAAAGAGACCCAGTACTTC. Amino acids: CASSKETQYF.

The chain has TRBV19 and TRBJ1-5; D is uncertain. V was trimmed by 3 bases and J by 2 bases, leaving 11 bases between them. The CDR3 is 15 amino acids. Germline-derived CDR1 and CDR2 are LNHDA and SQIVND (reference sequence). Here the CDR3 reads CASSIGSGGNQPQHF. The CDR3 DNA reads TGTGCCAGTAGTATCGGTTCAGGTGGCAATCAGCCCCAGCATTTT.

CDR3 sequence reads: CASSETSGSTDTQYF. The CDR3 bases are TGTGCCAGTAGTGAAACTAGCGGAAGCACAGATACGCAGTATTTT. The chain employs TRBV19 and TRBJ2-3; 8 bases are shared with TRBD2. Per germline, CDR1 LNHDA and CDR2 SQIVND (reference sequence). The junction had 4 bases not matched to a gene; V was cut back by 5 bases and J by 0 bases. There are 15 residues in the CDR3.

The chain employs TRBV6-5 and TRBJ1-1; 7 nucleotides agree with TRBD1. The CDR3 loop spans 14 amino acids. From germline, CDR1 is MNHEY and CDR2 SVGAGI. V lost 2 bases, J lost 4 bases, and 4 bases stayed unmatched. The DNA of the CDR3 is TGTGCCAGCAGTTACAGACAGGGAGGCACTGAAGCTTTCTTT. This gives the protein CASSYRQGGTEAFF.

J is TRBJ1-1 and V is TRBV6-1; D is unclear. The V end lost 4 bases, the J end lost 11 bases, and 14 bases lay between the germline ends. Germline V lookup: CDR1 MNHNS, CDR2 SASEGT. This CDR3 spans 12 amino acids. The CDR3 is CASSVLGGTAFF. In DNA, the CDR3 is TGTGCCAGCAGTGTATTGGGTGGAACGGCTTTCTTT.

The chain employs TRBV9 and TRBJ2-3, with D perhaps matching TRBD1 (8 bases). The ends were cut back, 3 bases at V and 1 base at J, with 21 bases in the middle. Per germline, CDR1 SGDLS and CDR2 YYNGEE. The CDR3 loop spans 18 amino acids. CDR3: CASSAGTGGGFGTDTQYF. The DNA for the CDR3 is TGTGCCAGCAGCGCAGGGACAGGCGGGGGTTTTGGCACAGATACGCAGTATTTT. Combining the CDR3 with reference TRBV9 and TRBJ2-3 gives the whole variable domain DSGVTQTPKHLITATGQRVTLRCSPRSGDLSVYWYQQSLDQGLQFLIQYYNGEERAKGNILERFSAQQFPDLHSELNLSSLELGDSALYFCASSAGTGGGFGTDTQYFGPGTRLTVL.

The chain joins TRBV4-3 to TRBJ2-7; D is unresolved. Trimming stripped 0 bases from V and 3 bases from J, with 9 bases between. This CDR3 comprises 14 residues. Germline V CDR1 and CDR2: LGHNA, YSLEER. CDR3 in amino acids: CASSQETDNYEQYF. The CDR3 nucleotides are TGCGCCAGCAGCCAAGAGACGGATAACTACGAGCAGTACTTC.

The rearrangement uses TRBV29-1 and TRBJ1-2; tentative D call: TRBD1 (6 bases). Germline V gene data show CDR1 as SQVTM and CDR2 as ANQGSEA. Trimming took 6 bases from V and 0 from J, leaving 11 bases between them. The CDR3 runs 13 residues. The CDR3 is CSVATGANYGYTF. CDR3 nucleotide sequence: TGCAGCGTGGCGACAGGCGCTAACTATGGCTACACCTTC.

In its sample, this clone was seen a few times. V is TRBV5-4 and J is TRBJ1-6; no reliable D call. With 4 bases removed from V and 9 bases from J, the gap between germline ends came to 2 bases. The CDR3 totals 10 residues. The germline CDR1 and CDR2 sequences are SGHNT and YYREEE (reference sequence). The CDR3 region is CASSGSPLHF. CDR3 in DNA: TGTGCCAGCAGCGGTTCACCCCTCCACTTT. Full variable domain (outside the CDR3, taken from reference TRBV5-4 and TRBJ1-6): ETGVTQSPTHLIKTRGQQVTLRCSSQSGHNTVSWYQQALGQGPQFIFQYYREEENGRGNFPPRFSGLQFPNYSSELNVNALELDDSALYLCASSGSPLHFGNGTRLTVT.

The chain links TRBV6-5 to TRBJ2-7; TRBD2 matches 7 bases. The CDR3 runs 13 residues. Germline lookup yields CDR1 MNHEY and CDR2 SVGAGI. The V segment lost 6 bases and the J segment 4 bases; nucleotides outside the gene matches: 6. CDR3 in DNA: TGTGCCAGCAGAAGGGCTAGCGGATACGAGCAGTACTTC. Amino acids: CASRRASGYEQYF.

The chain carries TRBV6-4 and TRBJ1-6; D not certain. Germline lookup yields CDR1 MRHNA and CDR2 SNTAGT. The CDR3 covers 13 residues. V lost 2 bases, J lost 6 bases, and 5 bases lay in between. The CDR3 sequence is CASSDPTNSPLHF. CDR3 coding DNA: TGTGCCAGCAGTGACCCGACTAATTCACCCCTCCACTTT.

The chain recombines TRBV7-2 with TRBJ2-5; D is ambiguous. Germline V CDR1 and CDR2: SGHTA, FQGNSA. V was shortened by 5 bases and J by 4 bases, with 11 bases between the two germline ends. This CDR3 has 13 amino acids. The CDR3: CASSQRRGETQYF. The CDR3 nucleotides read TGTGCCAGCAGCCAACGGCGAGGAGAGACCCAGTACTTC.

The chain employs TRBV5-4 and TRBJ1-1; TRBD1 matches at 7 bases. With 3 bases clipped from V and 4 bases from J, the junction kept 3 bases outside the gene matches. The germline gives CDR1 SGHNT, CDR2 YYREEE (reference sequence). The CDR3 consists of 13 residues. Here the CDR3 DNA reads TGTGCCAGCAGCTCGGGACAGACCACTGAAGCTTTCTTT. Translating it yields CASSSGQTTEAFF.

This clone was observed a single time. The CDR3 spells CAISEVPDVSGNTIYF. The CDR3 region has the DNA TGTGCCATCAGTGAGGTACCGGACGTGTCTGGAAACACCATATATTTT. J is TRBJ1-3 and V is TRBV10-3; D remains ambiguous. From germline, CDR1 is ENHRY and CDR2 SYGVKD. Trimming stripped 2 bases from V and 1 base from J, with 12 bases between. This CDR3 spans 16 amino acids.

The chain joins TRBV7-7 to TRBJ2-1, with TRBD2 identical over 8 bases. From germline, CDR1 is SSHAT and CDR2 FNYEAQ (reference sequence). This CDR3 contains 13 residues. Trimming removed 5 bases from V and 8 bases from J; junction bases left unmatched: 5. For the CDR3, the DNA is TGTGCCAGCAGCCCCCCGGGAGGGGATGAGCAGTTCTTC. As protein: CASSPPGGDEQFF.